Listed below are T cell receptor beta chains from one sample, sequenced in a study of cytomegalovirus exposure and HLA in healthy donors. Profiled with immunoSEQ multiplex PCR; TCRdb holds only in-frame clones, not every one. The sample records 200,000 to 250,000 clones, 77% being singletons. The sample taken for sequencing was PBMCs. These receptors all stem from a woman aged 60-75 years in good health and CMV-seropositive. The CDR3 runs from the conserved cysteine through the conserved F or W. D genes are given only for firm matches. Size values are once, few and many counts, or a class for expanded clones, and some rows have none.

V gene	D gene	J gene	clone size	CDR3 length	CDR3 DNA	CDR3 protein
TRBV19	TRBD2	TRBJ2-1	.	14	TGTGCCAGTAGTAGCGGGAGAGGGTACAATGAGCAGTTCTTC	CASSSGRGYNEQFF
TRBV19	.	TRBJ1-6	.	13	TGTGCCAGTAGTATTAACAAGAATTCACCCCTCCACTTT	CASSINKNSPLHF
TRBV5-1	TRBD1	TRBJ1-2	.	16	TGCGCCAGCAGCTTGGGGGCCCTAGGGACAGGGTATGGCTACACCTTC	CASSLGALGTGYGYTF
TRBV30	.	TRBJ2-3	.	12	TGTGCCTGCGAACAGGGCGCAGATACGCAGTATTTT	CACEQGADTQYF
TRBV7-7	TRBD1	TRBJ2-5	few	15	TGTGCCAGCAGCATGACCGGGACAGGGGGAGAGACCCAGTACTTC	CASSMTGTGGETQYF
TRBV5-6	TRBD1	TRBJ2-2	.	14	TGTGCCAGCAGCCGGGGACAGAGCACCGGGGAGCTGTTTTTT	CASSRGQSTGELFF
TRBV7-8	.	TRBJ1-2	.	12	TGTGCCAGCAGCTTAGACAGGGAGGGCTACACCTTC	CASSLDREGYTF
TRBV7-8	.	TRBJ1-2	.	14	TGTGCCAGCAGCTTAGGTCCGGGGTTCTATGGCTACACCTTC	CASSLGPGFYGYTF
TRBV13	.	TRBJ2-7	.	13	TGTGCCAGCAGCTTATATGGACTTTACGAGCAGTACTTC	CASSLYGLYEQYF
TRBV7-9	TRBD1	TRBJ2-3	.	16	TGTGCCAGCAGCCCGCGACAGGGTCTCAGCACAGATACGCAGTATTTT	CASSPRQGLSTDTQYF
TRBV15	.	TRBJ1-1	.	14	TGTGCCACCAGCCCCCGGTTAGGGGGTACTGAAGCTTTCTTT	CATSPRLGGTEAFF
TRBV29-1	.	TRBJ2-5	once	14	TGCAGCGCATGTACTGGGGCCACCATGGAGACCCAGTACTTC	CSACTGATMETQYF
TRBV13	.	TRBJ2-3	.	21	TGTGCCAGCAGCTTAGATTTCAGGGGCGGGGGAGGTGGCCCTGAGGCAGATACGCAGTATTTT	CASSLDFRGGGGGPEADTQYF
TRBV28	TRBD1	TRBJ2-3	.	15	TGTGCCAGCAGTGCCCCGGGACAGGGAATGGATACGCAGTATTTT	CASSAPGQGMDTQYF
TRBV7-9	.	TRBJ1-2	.	15	TGTGCCAGCAGCTTAGGGGGTGGAGGGCCTAGTGGCTACACCTTC	CASSLGGGGPSGYTF
TRBV7-8	.	TRBJ1-1	few	14	TGTGCCAGCAGCTTAACCTATATGAACACTGAAGCTTTCTTT	CASSLTYMNTEAFF
TRBV5-4	TRBD1	TRBJ1-3	.	15	TGTGCCAGCAGCTCCCAGACAGGGGCTGGAAACACCATATATTTT	CASSSQTGAGNTIYF
TRBV4-2	TRBD2	TRBJ2-2	.	18	TGTGCCAGCAGCCAAGATAGGGCGGGACTAGCGGGGGCCGGGGAGCTGTTTTTT	CASSQDRAGLAGAGELFF
TRBV30	TRBD2	TRBJ2-7	.	12	TGTGCCTGGTCGAGCGGGAGCGACGAGCAGTACTTC	CAWSSGSDEQYF
TRBV7-9	TRBD1	TRBJ2-2	.	17	TGTGCCAGCAGCTCACGTCTGGCGCAGGGGGACACCGGGGAGCTGTTTTTT	CASSSRLAQGDTGELFF
TRBV7-9	.	TRBJ2-2	.	14	TGTGCCAGCAGCTTAGAACATAACACCGGGGAGCTGTTTTTT	CASSLEHNTGELFF
TRBV30	TRBD1	TRBJ2-5	.	14	TGTGCCTGGAGTAGGGACAGGGGGCGGGAGACCCAGTACTTC	CAWSRDRGRETQYF
TRBV5-1	.	TRBJ2-1	.	15	TGCGCCAGCAGCCCCTCCGGAACAGGGACCAATGAGCAGTTCTTC	CASSPSGTGTNEQFF
TRBV27	.	TRBJ2-6	.	14	TGTGCCAGCAGTGGTAGCACTGGGGCCAACGTCCTGACTTTC	CASSGSTGANVLTF
TRBV30	TRBD2	TRBJ2-4	.	16	TGTGCCTGGAGTGTTTACGGGGGGGGCCGCAAAAACATTCAGTACTTC	CAWSVYGGGRKNIQYF
TRBV19	.	TRBJ1-1	once	12	TGTGCCAGTAATCACGAGGGAACTGAAGCTTTCTTT	CASNHEGTEAFF
TRBV30	.	TRBJ1-5	.	15	TGTGCCTGGAGTGTACGGGGTAGTAGGAATCAGCCCCAGCATTTT	CAWSVRGSRNQPQHF
TRBV6-5	.	TRBJ2-1	.	14	TGTGCCAGCAGTCCCACCGGGATGGGCCATGAGCAGTTCTTC	CASSPTGMGHEQFF
TRBV18	.	TRBJ1-2	.	17	TGTGCCAGCTCACCACCGGGGGGGACTGCCGCCACCTATGGCTACACCTTC	CASSPPGGTAATYGYTF
TRBV5-1	TRBD1	TRBJ1-1	.	15	TGCGCCAGCAGCTTCACAGGGGTGTTGAACACTGAAGCTTTCTTT	CASSFTGVLNTEAFF
TRBV10-3	.	TRBJ1-3	.	17	TGTGCCATCAGTGACCCTCTTACAGGGATAACTGGAAACACCATATATTTT	CAISDPLTGITGNTIYF
TRBV6-5	TRBD2	TRBJ2-7	.	15	TGTGCCAGCAGTTACTCGAGAGCGGGGGCCTACGAGCAGTACTTC	CASSYSRAGAYEQYF
TRBV27	.	TRBJ1-6	.	16	TGTGCCAGCAGTTACGATGCAGGCTCCTATAATTCACCCCTCCACTTT	CASSYDAGSYNSPLHF
TRBV7-2	.	TRBJ1-5	.	15	TGTGCCAGCAGCTTAATCGGGAATAGCAATCAGCCCCAGCATTTT	CASSLIGNSNQPQHF
TRBV7-9	.	TRBJ1-4	.	14	TGTGCCAGCAGCTTCGGATTACCGAGGGAAAAACTGTTTTTT	CASSFGLPREKLFF
TRBV5-5	TRBD1	TRBJ2-7	.	15	TGTGCCAGCAGAACCGGGACAGGGGGCACGTACGAGCAGTACTTC	CASRTGTGGTYEQYF
TRBV4-2	TRBD1	TRBJ1-1	.	16	TGTGCCAGCAGCCAAGGGGCAGGGACAGGGCGGACTGAAGCTTTCTTT	CASSQGAGTGRTEAFF
TRBV5-1	.	TRBJ2-7	.	15	TGCGCCAGCAGCTTGATGGCGGGGAGAGTCTACGAGCAGTACTTC	CASSLMAGRVYEQYF
TRBV5-4	TRBD1	TRBJ1-2	.	16	TGTGCCAGCAGCTTGGGGGGGCAGGGGGGCATCTATGGCTACACCTTC	CASSLGGQGGIYGYTF
TRBV2	.	TRBJ2-7	.	13	TGTGCCACCCGAAGGGGGGGCCCCTACGAGCAGTACTTC	CATRRGGPYEQYF
TRBV19	TRBD1	TRBJ1-5	few	14	TGTGCCAGCCTCTCGGGACAGGGTTCCCGGCCCCAGCATTTT	CASLSGQGSRPQHF
TRBV4-3	TRBD2	TRBJ2-7	.	14	TGCGCCAGCAGTTTGTCGGGGGGATCCTACGAGCAGTACTTC	CASSLSGGSYEQYF
TRBV30	TRBD1	TRBJ1-1	.	13	TGTGCCTGGAGTGTACAGGGGGACACTGAAGCTTTCTTT	CAWSVQGDTEAFF
TRBV30	.	TRBJ1-2	once	13	TGTGCCTGGAGCCCGGGGACTAACTATGGCTACACCTTC	CAWSPGTNYGYTF
TRBV28	.	TRBJ1-6	.	12	TGTGCCAGCAGTCTACAGGGTTCACCCCTCCACTTT	CASSLQGSPLHF
TRBV10-1	.	TRBJ1-2	.	12	TGCGCCAGCCAGGCGGGCCTCTATGGCTACACCTTC	CASQAGLYGYTF
TRBV4-3	.	TRBJ1-1	.	15	TGCGCCAGCAGCCAATCTTTGAGAACGGACACTGAAGCTTTCTTT	CASSQSLRTDTEAFF
TRBV20-1	.	TRBJ1-2	once	11	TGCAGTGCGGCATACCTGAATGGCTACACCTTC	CSAAYLNGYTF
TRBV2	TRBD2	TRBJ2-5	.	15	TGTGCCAGCAGCGGTGCGGGGGGGATTCAAGAGACCCAGTACTTC	CASSGAGGIQETQYF
TRBV5-1	.	TRBJ2-1	.	14	TGCGCCAGCAGCTTGGGGGCAACACCCAATGAGCAGTTCTTC	CASSLGATPNEQFF
TRBV7-6	TRBD2	TRBJ2-1	.	13	TGTGCCAGCAGCTTCCCTCGGGGGGATGAGCAGTTCTTC	CASSFPRGDEQFF
TRBV30	TRBD2	TRBJ2-3	.	15	TGTGCCTGGGGGGGACTAGCGGCAGGCACAGATACGCAGTATTTT	CAWGGLAAGTDTQYF
TRBV4-1	TRBD1	TRBJ1-3	few	15	TGCGCCAGCAGCCTAGGGGGCCAGACTGGAAACACCATATATTTT	CASSLGGQTGNTIYF
TRBV5-1	.	TRBJ2-3	.	13	TGCGCCAGCTCCCGGGAGCACACAGATACGCAGTATTTT	CASSREHTDTQYF
TRBV29-1	.	TRBJ1-3	.	15	TGCAGCGCCCCGGACAGAATCGGTCGTGGAAACACCATATATTTT	CSAPDRIGRGNTIYF
TRBV7-2	.	TRBJ2-5	once	14	TGTGCCAGCAGCTTACAGGGGTCCGTAGAGACCCAGTACTTC	CASSLQGSVETQYF
TRBV30	TRBD1	TRBJ2-7	.	13	TGTGCCTGGATGGGACAGGGACCCTACGAGCAGTACTTC	CAWMGQGPYEQYF